The next 19 T cell receptor beta chains were all read from a single sample in a study of blood T cell repertoires in COVID-19. Here immunoSEQ multiplex PCR was the method, and the copy in TCRdb shows in-frame clones only, minus some. The sample comprises about 400,000 clones, roughly 90% of which are singletons, and roughly 1.2% rests with the top ten. The sample was peripheral blood. These receptors all come from a middle-aged man with acute or convalescent COVID-19.

This clone was found once. This chain uses TRBV4-3 with TRBJ2-7; TRBD2 matches 9 bases. J lost 2 bases, V lost 0 bases, and 8 bases had no gene match. Germline V gene lookup returns CDR1 LGHNA and CDR2 YSLEER. The CDR3 length is 17 residues. CDR3 nucleotide sequence: TGCGCCAGCAGCCAAGATATGGTAGCGGGGGCCCCCTACGAGCAGTACTTC. Protein sequence: CASSQDMVAGAPYEQYF.

The V and J genes are TRBV28 and TRBJ1-1; tentatively, D is TRBD1 (6 bases). Deletions cut 6 bases from V and 3 bases from J, with 11 bases between. Germline CDR1 reads MDHEN; CDR2 reads SYDVKM. This CDR3 has 13 residues. The CDR3 protein is CASSLQGDTEAFF. In DNA form, the CDR3 reads TGTGCCAGCAGCCTACAGGGAGACACTGAAGCTTTCTTT.

The rearrangement joins TRBV6-5 to TRBJ2-2; a possible D gene is TRBD2 (5 bases). Germline assignment: CDR1 MNHEY and CDR2 SVGAGI. The CDR3 loop spans 10 amino acids. Trimming removed 11 bases from V and 12 bases from J, with 13 bases in between. CDR3 in DNA: TGTGCCGGCAACGGGATGAAGCTGTTTTTT. It specifies CAGNGMKLFF.

The genes are TRBV7-2 and TRBJ1-4, with TRBD1 as a possible D gene (6 bases). The CDR3 has 13 amino acids. V dropped 2 bases and J dropped 7 bases, with 8 bases sitting between them. CDR1 SGHTA and CDR2 FQGNSA come from the germline V gene. CDR3 DNA sequence: TGTGCCAGCAGCTTAAACAGGGTTGAAAAACTGTTTTTT. This gives the protein CASSLNRVEKLFF.

The CDR3 loop reads CASSPDRGLITGELFF. The CDR3 DNA is TGTGCCAGCAGCCCGGACAGGGGGCTTATCACCGGGGAGCTGTTTTTT. This sequence joins TRBV5-6 and TRBJ2-2; TRBD1 aligns across 11 bases. Germline CDR1 reads SGHDT; CDR2 reads YYEEEE. After removal of 4 bases from V and 4 bases from J, the junction contained 6 bases not matched to a gene. The length of the CDR3 is 16 residues.

The chain couples TRBV5-8 to TRBJ2-2; 11 nucleotides agree with TRBD2. CDR3 length: 14 amino acids. Per germline, CDR1 SGHTS and CDR2 YDEGEE. Trimming cost V 2 bases and J 7 bases; bases outside gene matches: 1. The CDR3 region has the DNA TGTGCCAGCAGCTTCGGACTAGCGGGCGGGGAGCTGTTTTTT. This codes for CASSFGLAGGELFF.

The genes are TRBV30 and TRBJ1-5, with 9 bases fitting TRBD1. CDR3 length: 14 residues. V was pared by 3 bases and J by 7 bases, with 7 bases of the junction left unmatched. Per the germline V gene, CDR1 is GTSNPN and CDR2 is SVGIG (reference sequence). CDR3 in DNA: TGTGCCTGGAGCCCGGGACAGGGTGTACAGCCCCAGCATTTT. Translated: CAWSPGQGVQPQHF.

The chain uses TRBV13 and TRBJ2-3; 9 bases line up with TRBD1. The V segment lost 5 bases and the J segment 0 bases; nucleotides outside the gene matches: 6. Germline CDR1 and CDR2: PRHDT and FYEKMQ (reference sequence). The CDR3 has 16 residues. The CDR3 sequence: CASSHRTGESTDTQYF. The CDR3 region has the DNA TGTGCCAGCAGCCACCGGACAGGGGAAAGCACAGATACGCAGTATTTT.

The V and J genes are TRBV18 and TRBJ2-2, with 11 bases matching TRBD1. The CDR3 spans 15 residues. V dropped 3 bases and J dropped 6; count of bases not matched to a gene: 3. The germline gives CDR1 KGHSH, CDR2 LQKENI. CDR3 amino acids: CASSPGQGAAGELFF. In DNA form, the CDR3 reads TGTGCCAGCTCACCCGGACAGGGGGCGGCCGGGGAGCTGTTTTTT.

The chain's CDR3 is CAFSVNYEQYF. CDR3 nucleotide sequence: TGTGCCTTTAGCGTTAACTACGAGCAGTACTTC. This chain links TRBV30 with TRBJ2-7; perhaps TRBD2 as D (5 bases). The CDR3 has 11 amino acids. Trimming removed 7 bases from V and 3 bases from J, with 10 bases in between. Germline V gene sequence: CDR1 GTSNPN, CDR2 SVGIG (reference sequence).

V gene TRBV5-4 combines with J gene TRBJ2-2; 8 bases agree with TRBD2. The V segment lost 4 bases and the J segment 6 bases; nucleotides outside the gene matches: 8. The CDR3 extends over 15 amino acids. CDR1 is SGHNT and CDR2 is YYREEE in the germline V gene (reference sequence). The DNA for the CDR3 is TGTGCCAGCAGCCCCCGGACTAGCAATGCCGGGGAGCTGTTTTTT. This translates into CASSPRTSNAGELFF.

The chain is built from TRBV9 and TRBJ1-4; D possibly corresponds to TRBD1 (5 bases). CDR1 and CDR2 from the germline V gene are SGDLS and YYNGEE. This CDR3 contains 14 residues. Trimming removed 2 bases from V and 7 bases from J, with 12 bases in between. The CDR3 sequence: CASSVGPGGEKLFF. The CDR3 DNA reads TGTGCCAGCAGCGTGGGACCCGGGGGTGAAAAACTGTTTTTT.

The V gene is TRBV5-4, the J gene TRBJ1-6, with D possibly being TRBD1 (6 bases). The CDR3 is made up of 15 amino acids. Trimming cost V 7 bases and J 6 bases, with 17 bases left between them. Germline CDR1 is SGHNT and CDR2 is YYREEE (reference sequence). CDR3 bases: TGTGCCAGCTTCCGAGGGGGGGAGGTTAATTCACCCCTCCACTTT. Its protein product is CASFRGGEVNSPLHF.

The chain recombines TRBV3-1 (or the pseudogene TRBV3-2) with TRBJ1-2; D unresolved. CDR1 and CDR2 (germline): LGHDT, YNNKEL (reference sequence). V was trimmed by 1 base and J by 8 bases, leaving 17 bases between them. The CDR3 has 15 residues. CDR3 nucleotides: TGTGCCAGCAGCCAAGCAGGTCCGAGGGCAGGCGGCTACACCTTC. This translates into CASSQAGPRAGGYTF.

The V call is TRBV6-5, the J call TRBJ1-5, with a possible D match to TRBD1 (6 bases). Germline CDR1 is MNHEY and CDR2 is SVGAGI. Trimming cost V 7 bases and J 3 bases, with 16 bases left between them. The CDR3 is 15 amino acids. The CDR3 region is CASTRGGANNQPQHF. CDR3 bases: TGTGCCAGCACTAGGGGGGGGGCTAACAATCAGCCCCAGCATTTT.

V and J are TRBV5-1 and TRBJ2-7; no firm D call. Trimming removed 0 bases from V and 3 bases from J, with 13 bases in between. This CDR3 has 15 amino acids. The V gene's germline CDR1 is SGHRS and CDR2 YFSETQ. The DNA of the CDR3 is TGCGCCAGCAGCTTGGCCCCCGGAGAAAGCTACGAGCAGTACTTC. Amino acid sequence: CASSLAPGESYEQYF.

This sequence joins TRBV28 and TRBJ2-7; 7 bases line up with TRBD1. The ends lost 7 bases at V and 4 bases at J; junction bases unmatched: 10. The CDR3 is 14 residues long. The V gene's germline CDR1 is MDHEN and CDR2 SYDVKM. The CDR3 bases are TGTGCCAGCAAGACAAAGGGACAGCGATACGAGCAGTACTTC. Encoded protein: CASKTKGQRYEQYF.

This sequence joins TRBV27 and TRBJ2-1, with TRBD2 matching over 11 bases. Germline V lookup: CDR1 MNHEY, CDR2 SMNVEV (reference sequence). This CDR3 has 15 amino acids. V lost 7 bases, J lost 9 bases, and 11 bases stayed unmatched. The CDR3 bases are TGTGCCAGCACTCTTAGGGCTAGCGGGAGGCCTGAGCAGTTCTTC. Translating gives CASTLRASGRPEQFF.

The V call is TRBV7-2, the J call TRBJ2-1, with D hard to call. This CDR3 is built from 13 residues. CDR1 SGHTA and CDR2 FQGNSA come from the germline V gene. The V end lost 4 bases, the J end lost 9 bases, and 13 bases lay between the germline ends. In nucleotides, the CDR3 is TGTGCCAGCAGCTGGGCCCCGAGCAGTGAGCAGTTCTTC. Translation gives CASSWAPSSEQFF.